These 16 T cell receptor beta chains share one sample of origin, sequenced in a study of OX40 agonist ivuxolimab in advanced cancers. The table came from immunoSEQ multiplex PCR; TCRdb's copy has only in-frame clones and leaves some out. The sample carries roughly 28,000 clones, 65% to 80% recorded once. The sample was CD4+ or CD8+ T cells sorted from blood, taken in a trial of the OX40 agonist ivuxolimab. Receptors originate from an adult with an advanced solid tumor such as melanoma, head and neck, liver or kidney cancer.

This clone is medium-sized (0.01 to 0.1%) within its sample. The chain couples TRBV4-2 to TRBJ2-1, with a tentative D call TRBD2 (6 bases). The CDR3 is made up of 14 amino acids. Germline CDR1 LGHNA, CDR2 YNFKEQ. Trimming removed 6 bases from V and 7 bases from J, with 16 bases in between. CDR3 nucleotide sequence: TGTGCCAGCAGGTGGGGAGGATTGAAAAATGAGCAGTTCTTC. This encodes CASRWGGLKNEQFF.

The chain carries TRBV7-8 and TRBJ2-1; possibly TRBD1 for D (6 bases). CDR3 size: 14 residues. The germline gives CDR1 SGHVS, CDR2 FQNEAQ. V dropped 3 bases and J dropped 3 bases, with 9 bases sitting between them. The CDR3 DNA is TGTGCCAGCAGCTTTGGGGGCCTCTACAATGAGCAGTTCTTC. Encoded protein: CASSFGGLYNEQFF.

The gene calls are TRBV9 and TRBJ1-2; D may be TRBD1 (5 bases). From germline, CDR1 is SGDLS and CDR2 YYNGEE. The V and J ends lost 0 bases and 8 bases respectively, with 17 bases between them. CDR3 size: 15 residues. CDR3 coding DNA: TGTGCCAGCAGCGTAGGGCCCTTGGGGGGTGGAGGCTACACCTTC. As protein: CASSVGPLGGGGYTF.

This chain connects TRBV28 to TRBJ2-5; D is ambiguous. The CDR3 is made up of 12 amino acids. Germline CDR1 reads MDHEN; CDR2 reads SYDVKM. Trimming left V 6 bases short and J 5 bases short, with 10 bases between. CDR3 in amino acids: CASSALLETQYF. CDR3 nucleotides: TGTGCCAGCAGCGCTCTCTTGGAGACCCAGTACTTC.

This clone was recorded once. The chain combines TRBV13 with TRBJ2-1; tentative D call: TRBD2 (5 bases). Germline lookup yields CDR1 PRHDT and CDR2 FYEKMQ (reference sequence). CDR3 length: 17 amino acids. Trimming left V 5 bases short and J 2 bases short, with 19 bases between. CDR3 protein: CASSPAGFGNPYNEQFF. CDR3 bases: TGTGCCAGCAGCCCAGCAGGCTTCGGGAACCCCTACAATGAGCAGTTCTTC.

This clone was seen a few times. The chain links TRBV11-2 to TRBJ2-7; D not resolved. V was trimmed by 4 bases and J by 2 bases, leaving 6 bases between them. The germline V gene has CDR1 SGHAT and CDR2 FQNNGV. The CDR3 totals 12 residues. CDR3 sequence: CASSSNPYEQYF. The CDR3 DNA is TGTGCCAGCAGCTCGAACCCCTACGAGCAGTACTTC.

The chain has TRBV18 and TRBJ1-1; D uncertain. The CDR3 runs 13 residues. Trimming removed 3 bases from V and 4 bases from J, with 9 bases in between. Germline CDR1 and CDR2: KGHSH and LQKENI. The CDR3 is CASSPREVTEAFF. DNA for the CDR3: TGTGCCAGCTCACCCCGTGAAGTCACTGAAGCTTTCTTT. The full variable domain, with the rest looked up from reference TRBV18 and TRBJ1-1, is NAGVMQNPRHLVRRRGQEARLRCSPMKGHSHVYWYRQLPEEGLKFMVYLQKENIIDESGMPKERFSAEFPKEGPSILRIQQVVRGDSAAYFCASSPREVTEAFFGQGTRLTVV.

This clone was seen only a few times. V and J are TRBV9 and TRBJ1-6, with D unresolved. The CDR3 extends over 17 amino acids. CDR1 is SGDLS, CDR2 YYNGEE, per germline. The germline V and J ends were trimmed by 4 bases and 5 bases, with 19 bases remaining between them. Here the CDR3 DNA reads TGTGCCAGCAGCCCCCGGCTGGCCGTTCACCATAATTCACCCCTCCACTTT. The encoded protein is CASSPRLAVHHNSPLHF. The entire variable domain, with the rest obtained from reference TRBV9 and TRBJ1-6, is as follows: DSGVTQTPKHLITATGQRVTLRCSPRSGDLSVYWYQQSLDQGLQFLIQYYNGEERAKGNILERFSAQQFPDLHSELNLSSLELGDSALYFCASSPRLAVHHNSPLHFGNGTRLTVT.

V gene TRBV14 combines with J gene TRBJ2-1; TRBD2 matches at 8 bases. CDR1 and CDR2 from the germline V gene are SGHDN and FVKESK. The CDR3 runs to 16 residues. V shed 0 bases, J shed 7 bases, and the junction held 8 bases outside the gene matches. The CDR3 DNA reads TGTGCCAGCAGCCAAGACTACCGGGGGGGCCGAAATGAGCAGTTCTTC. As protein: CASSQDYRGGRNEQFF.

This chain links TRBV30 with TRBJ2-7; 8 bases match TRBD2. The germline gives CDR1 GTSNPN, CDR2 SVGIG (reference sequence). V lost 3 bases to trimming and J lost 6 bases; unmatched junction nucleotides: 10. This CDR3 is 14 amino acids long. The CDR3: CAWSEGTRGAEQYF. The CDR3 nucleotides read TGTGCCTGGAGCGAAGGGACTAGGGGGGCCGAGCAGTACTTC.

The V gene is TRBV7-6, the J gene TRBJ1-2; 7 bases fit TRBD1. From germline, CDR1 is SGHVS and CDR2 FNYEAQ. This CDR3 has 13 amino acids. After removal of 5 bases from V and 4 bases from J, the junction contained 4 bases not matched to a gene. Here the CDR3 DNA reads TGTGCCAGCAGCCCACAGGGGATCTATGGCTACACCTTC. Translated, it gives CASSPQGIYGYTF.

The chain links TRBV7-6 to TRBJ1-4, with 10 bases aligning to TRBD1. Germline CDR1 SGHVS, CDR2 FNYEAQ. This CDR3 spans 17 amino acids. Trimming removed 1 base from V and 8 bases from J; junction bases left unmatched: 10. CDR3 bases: TGTGCCAGCAGCTTAGGCCCAGACAGGGGGCTTCGCGAAAAACTGTTTTTT. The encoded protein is CASSLGPDRGLREKLFF.

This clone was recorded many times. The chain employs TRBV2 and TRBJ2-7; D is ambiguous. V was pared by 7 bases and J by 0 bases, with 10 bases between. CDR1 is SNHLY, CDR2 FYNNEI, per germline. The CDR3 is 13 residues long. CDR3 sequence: CASTGASSYEQYF. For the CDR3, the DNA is TGTGCCAGCACGGGCGCGAGCTCCTACGAGCAGTACTTC. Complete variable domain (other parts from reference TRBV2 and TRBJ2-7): EPEVTQTPSHQVTQMGQEVILRCVPISNHLYFYWYRQILGQKVEFLVSFYNNEISEKSEIFDDQFSVERPDGSNFTLKIRSTKLEDSAMYFCASTGASSYEQYFGPGTRLTVT.

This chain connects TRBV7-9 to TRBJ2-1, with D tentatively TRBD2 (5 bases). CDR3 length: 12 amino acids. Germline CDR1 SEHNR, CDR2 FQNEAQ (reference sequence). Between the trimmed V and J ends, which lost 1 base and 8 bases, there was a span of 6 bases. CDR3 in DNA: TGTGCCAGCAGCTTAGAACTAGATGAGCAGTTCTTC. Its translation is CASSLELDEQFF.

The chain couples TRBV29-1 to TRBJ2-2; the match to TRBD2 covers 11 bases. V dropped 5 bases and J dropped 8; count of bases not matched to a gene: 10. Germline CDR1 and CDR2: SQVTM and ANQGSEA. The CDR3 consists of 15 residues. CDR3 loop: CSVNLAGGKEGELFF. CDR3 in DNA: TGCAGCGTTAATCTAGCGGGAGGAAAGGAAGGGGAGCTGTTTTTT.

The CDR3 bases are TGTGCCAGCAGCTTAGACTCCGGGACCCTCAATGAGCAGTTCTTC. Protein product: CASSLDSGTLNEQFF. The V gene is TRBV13, the J gene TRBJ2-1; either TRBD1 or TRBD2 may fit D (5 bases each). The germline V gene has CDR1 PRHDT and CDR2 FYEKMQ (reference sequence). The ends were cut back, 1 base at V and 6 bases at J, with 13 bases in the middle. The CDR3 runs to 15 residues.